This T cell receptor beta chain appears in the sequencing data of a study of blood T cell repertoires in COVID-19. Study information: The samples span acute and convalescent COVID-19 from the United States, Italy and Spain. The cDNA or gDNA used as material had been derived from T cells, B-cell-depleted T cells, or PBMCs.

Deletions cut 4 bases from V and 10 bases from J, with 13 bases between. Germline-derived CDR1 and CDR2 are SQVTM and ANQGSEA. The CDR3 consists of 12 residues. In the study's own analysis: Counts of nucleated cells, estimated from reference gene primer amplification, were obtained. The protocol was immunoSEQ multiplex PCR, while the TCRdb copy is restricted to in-frame clones and leaves out a portion. V and J calls and clone size follow that table, whereas D and trimming were derived from the DNA. The sample holds under 250,000 clones, 82% seen once. This TCR derives from a woman aged 65 to 85 with acute or convalescent COVID-19. The chain joins TRBV29-1 to TRBJ1-4, with D perhaps TRBD1 (5 bases). Sequenced input: peripheral blood. The CDR3 loop is CSVARGSGKLFF. DNA for the CDR3: TGCAGCGTTGCAAGGGGATCGGGAAAACTGTTTTTT.